This TCR beta chain was sequenced in a study of blood T cell repertoires in COVID-19. About the study: Samples representing acute and convalescent COVID-19 were sourced from the United States, Italy and Spain. The cDNA or gDNA used as material had been derived from T cells, B-cell-depleted T cells, or PBMCs.

Between the trimmed V and J ends, which lost 0 bases and 13 bases, there was a span of 23 bases. Germline CDR1 reads SGHTS; CDR2 reads YDEGEE. This CDR3 is built from 17 residues. Authors' methods: The assay estimated nucleated cells by amplifying reference gene primers. Clones were read by immunoSEQ multiplex PCR, and TCRdb kept only the in-frame ones, dropping some. V, J and clone size reflect that table, while D and trimming were determined from the DNA. The table records approximately 30,000 clones, approximately 90% of them present only once. Material: peripheral blood. The TCR sequence derives from a human donor in a cohort sampled during active COVID-19. This chain joins TRBV5-8 and TRBJ1-6; D uncertain. This CDR3 reads CASSLAMMTGSLSPLHF. CDR3 coding DNA: TGTGCCAGCAGCTTGGCCATGATGACGGGGAGTTTATCGCCCCTCCACTTT.